These 32 T cell receptor beta chains were all obtained from the same sample, sequenced in a study of somatic mutations in cytotoxic T cells in rheumatoid arthritis. Method: immunoSEQ multiplex PCR; TCRdb's copy keeps in-frame clones and lacks some. This sample has 13,000 to 15,000 clones, with 82% found just once. The sequencing sample was made of CD8+ T cells sorted from blood. The receptors come from an adult with rheumatoid arthritis.

This clone was picked up one time. The rearrangement links TRBV5-6 to TRBJ2-7; 8 bases match TRBD1. Trimming at V came to 2 bases and at J to 5 bases, leaving 6 bases not matched to a gene. Germline CDR1 is SGHDT and CDR2 is YYEEEE. The CDR3 extends over 14 amino acids. The CDR3 DNA sequence: TGTGCCAGCAGCTTTGGACAGGGTATCAACGAGCAGTACTTC. Residues: CASSFGQGINEQYF.

There are a few counts of this clone. CDR3 loop: CASSLMNTEAFF. The CDR3, as DNA: TGTGCCAGCAGCCTTATGAACACTGAAGCTTTCTTT. This chain links TRBV7-6 with TRBJ1-1; D unresolved. Germline CDR1 and CDR2: SGHVS and FNYEAQ. CDR3 length: 12 residues. Trimming stripped 5 bases from V and 0 bases from J, with 4 bases between.

The J gene is TRBJ2-5, the V gene TRBV7-2, with 7 bases aligning to TRBD2. CDR3 length: 14 amino acids. The junction had 7 bases not matched to a gene; V was cut back by 4 bases and J by 5 bases. Germline CDR1 is SGHTA and CDR2 is FQGNSA. CDR3 residues: CASSSRLATETQYF. DNA for the CDR3: TGTGCCAGCAGCTCTCGACTAGCAACGGAGACCCAGTACTTC.

V gene TRBV4-2 combines with J gene TRBJ1-3; 8 positions agree with TRBD1. The CDR3 runs 19 residues. CDR1 is LGHNA, CDR2 YNFKEQ, per germline. The V and J ends lost 3 bases and 1 base, in that order; junction bases with no gene match: 14. CDR3 nucleotides: TGTGCCAGCAGCCAGGCGGCCGCTGGACAGGGTTTTTCTGGAAACACCATATATTTT. Residues: CASSQAAAGQGFSGNTIYF.

The chain carries TRBV27 and TRBJ1-1; D unclear. In germline, CDR1 is MNHEY, CDR2 SMNVEV (reference sequence). The V gene lost 3 bases and the J gene lost 1 base, with 9 bases spanning the gap. The CDR3 is 14 residues long. The CDR3 nucleotides read TGTGCCAGCAGTTTGGGCCCCTCGAACACTGAAGCTTTCTTT. Protein product: CASSLGPSNTEAFF.

V is TRBV6-7 and J is TRBJ2-5; 12 nucleotides line up with TRBD2. TRBV6-7 counts as an open reading frame of uncertain function. V lost 0 bases to trimming and J lost 2 bases; unmatched junction nucleotides: 4. This CDR3 is built from 17 residues. CDR3 DNA sequence: TGTGCCAGCAGTTACTCCACTAGCGGGGGGTATCAAGAGACCCAGTACTTC. It specifies CASSYSTSGGYQETQYF.

The chain recombines TRBV5-8 with TRBJ1-6; TRBD1 is a possible D gene (6 bases). This CDR3 is built from 15 residues. With 3 bases removed from V and 10 bases from J, the gap between germline ends came to 17 bases. Germline V gives CDR1 SGHTS, CDR2 YDEGEE. The CDR3 coding sequence is TGTGCCAGCAGCTACCAACAGGGACTTGGGTCACCCCTCCACTTT. Translating it yields CASSYQQGLGSPLHF.

The rearrangement uses TRBV29-1 and TRBJ2-4; perhaps TRBD1 as D (6 bases). CDR3 size: 15 residues. The V end lost 4 bases, the J end lost 2 bases, and 15 bases lay between the germline ends. Germline CDR1 is SQVTM and CDR2 is ANQGSEA. DNA for the CDR3: TGCAGCGTTGTCCTCGCCGGGGACACCAAAAACATTCAGTACTTC. Protein product: CSVVLAGDTKNIQYF.

The chain has TRBV5-1 and TRBJ1-1; possible D gene TRBD1, 5 bases. Germline V gene data show CDR1 as SGHRS and CDR2 as YFSETQ. The CDR3 covers 17 residues. Between the trimmed V and J ends, which lost 0 bases and 3 bases, there was a span of 18 bases. The CDR3: CASSLAVRGAGDTEAFF. DNA of the CDR3: TGCGCCAGCAGCTTGGCCGTGAGGGGCGCGGGTGACACTGAAGCTTTCTTT.

CDR3 protein: CSVTAGTFDTQYF. In DNA, the CDR3 is TGCAGCGTTACAGCGGGGACCTTCGATACGCAGTATTTT. The chain uses TRBV29-1 and TRBJ2-3, with 7 nucleotides matching TRBD2. The CDR3 is made up of 13 amino acids. Germline V gene lookup returns CDR1 SQVTM and CDR2 ANQGSEA. J lost 6 bases, V lost 5 bases, and 8 bases had no gene match.

The gene calls are TRBV7-9 and TRBJ2-1; D gene uncertain. The CDR3 consists of 11 residues. Germline CDR1 is SEHNR and CDR2 is FQNEAQ (reference sequence). Between the trimmed V and J ends, which lost 10 bases and 10 bases, there was a span of 14 bases. The CDR3 DNA sequence: TGTGCCACCTTCGGTGGGTACGAGCAGTTCTTC. Residues: CATFGGYEQFF.

This clone came up once. The chain links TRBV13 to TRBJ2-7, with D possibly matching TRBD2 (6 bases). Trimming cost V 6 bases and J 6 bases, with 15 bases left between them. This CDR3 region has 13 residues. The germline V gene encodes CDR1 PRHDT and CDR2 FYEKMQ (reference sequence). In DNA form, the CDR3 reads TGTGCCAGCAGGGAGGGTGCGTTTAGCGAGCAGTACTTC. Residues: CASREGAFSEQYF.

J is TRBJ1-1 and V is TRBV18, with D hard to call. Trimming took 6 bases from V and 0 from J, leaving 11 bases between them. This CDR3 region has 14 residues. Germline V lookup: CDR1 KGHSH, CDR2 LQKENI. The CDR3 region has the DNA TGTGCCAGCTCCCCAACCGGGATGAACACTGAAGCTTTCTTT. It translates to CASSPTGMNTEAFF.

The CDR3 sequence is CASSLGFTDTQYF. The CDR3 coding sequence is TGTGCCAGCAGCTTAGGGTTCACAGATACGCAGTATTTT. The chain joins TRBV11-2 to TRBJ2-3; D not resolved. The CDR3 runs 13 residues. Germline CDR1 SGHAT, CDR2 FQNNGV. V was pared by 1 base and J by 2 bases, with 4 bases between.

The chain combines TRBV4-3 with TRBJ1-3, with a possible D match to TRBD1 (5 bases). The CDR3 contains 16 residues. Per the germline V gene, CDR1 is LGHNA and CDR2 is YSLEER. Trimming stripped 0 bases from V and 2 bases from J, with 11 bases between. The CDR3 sequence: CASSQDTGGAGNTIYF. CDR3 coding DNA: TGCGCCAGCAGCCAAGATACGGGGGGAGCTGGAAACACCATATATTTT.

The chain combines TRBV30 with TRBJ1-2, with TRBD1 matching 7 bases. V was clipped by 7 bases and J by 2 bases; unmatched bases: 13. CDR1 is GTSNPN and CDR2 is SVGIG in the germline V gene (reference sequence). This CDR3 comprises 15 residues. CDR3 loop: CASPVWGQINYGYTF. CDR3 bases: TGTGCCTCCCCCGTATGGGGACAGATAAACTATGGCTACACCTTC.

This sequence joins TRBV2 and TRBJ2-3; possibly TRBD1 or TRBD2 for D (5 bases each). With 5 bases removed from V and 0 bases from J, the gap between germline ends came to 18 bases. The CDR3 is 17 residues long. Per germline, CDR1 SNHLY and CDR2 FYNNEI. The DNA for the CDR3 is TGTGCCAGCAGTACCTGGGACCGAAGCCCTAGCACAGATACGCAGTATTTT. Translation: CASSTWDRSPSTDTQYF.

The V gene is TRBV27, the J gene TRBJ1-1; D call uncertain. Trimming shortened V by 6 bases and J by 2 bases, and 13 bases separated the two germline ends. Germline V gene lookup returns CDR1 MNHEY and CDR2 SMNVEV (reference sequence). The CDR3 is 14 amino acids. CDR3 protein: CASRLFEGNTEAFF. CDR3 bases: TGTGCCAGCAGACTTTTTGAGGGCAACACTGAAGCTTTCTTT.

This chain uses TRBV4-1 with TRBJ2-7, with TRBD1 matching over 9 bases. CDR1 MGHRA and CDR2 YSYEKL come from the germline V gene. V lost 4 bases to trimming and J lost 6 bases; unmatched junction nucleotides: 13. This CDR3 is 16 amino acids long. CDR3 region: CASSPRMEQGAREQYF. DNA for the CDR3: TGCGCCAGCAGCCCAAGGATGGAACAGGGGGCCCGCGAGCAGTACTTC.

V is TRBV5-1 and J is TRBJ1-5, with D possibly matching TRBD1 (6 bases). Between the trimmed V and J ends, which lost 1 base and 3 bases, there was a span of 11 bases. The CDR3 length is 15 residues. CDR1 is SGHRS and CDR2 is YFSETQ in the germline V gene. CDR3 DNA sequence: TGCGCCAGCAGCTTGTGGGCAGGGGACAATCAGCCCCAGCATTTT. This encodes CASSLWAGDNQPQHF.

The gene calls are TRBV27 and TRBJ2-3, with TRBD2 matching over 10 bases. This CDR3 comprises 15 residues. CDR1 is MNHEY and CDR2 is SMNVEV in the germline V gene (reference sequence). J gave up 6 bases and V 3 bases, and 6 bases lay outside the gene matches. The CDR3 region is CASSLDSGRTDTQYF. DNA for the CDR3: TGTGCCAGCAGTTTGGATAGCGGGAGGACGGATACGCAGTATTTT.

J is TRBJ2-7 and V is TRBV10-3, with D possibly TRBD1 on 5 matching bases. The CDR3 length is 17 residues. Between the trimmed V and J ends, which lost 2 bases and 3 bases, there was a span of 20 bases. Germline V gene lookup returns CDR1 ENHRY and CDR2 SYGVKD. Here the CDR3 reads CAISEGIARAGLYEQYF. The CDR3 DNA sequence: TGTGCCATCAGTGAGGGTATCGCTCGGGCAGGGCTCTACGAGCAGTACTTC.

CDR3 residues: CASGTLIDGYTF. DNA for the CDR3: TGTGCCAGCGGCACCCTAATTGACGGCTACACCTTC. The J gene is TRBJ1-2, the V gene TRBV6-6; D is unresolved. CDR1 and CDR2 (germline): MNHNY, SVGAGI (reference sequence). CDR3 length: 12 residues. Trimming removed 8 bases from V and 8 bases from J, with 15 bases in between.

This clone was observed a single time. The chain employs TRBV7-8 and TRBJ1-2, with 8 bases fitting TRBD1. J was trimmed by 6 bases and V by 5 bases; bases with no gene match: 8. The CDR3 contains 14 residues. CDR1 and CDR2 (germline): SGHVS, FQNEAQ. The CDR3 sequence: CASSEIRGPNGYTF. The CDR3 coding sequence is TGTGCCAGCAGCGAGATCAGGGGGCCCAATGGCTACACCTTC.

This clone was seen just once. The chain joins TRBV5-1 to TRBJ2-3, with 16 bases aligning to TRBD2. CDR3 size: 17 residues. V was clipped by 4 bases and J by 2 bases; unmatched bases: 4. In germline, CDR1 is SGHRS, CDR2 YFSETQ. CDR3 nucleotide sequence: TGCGCCAGCAGCGGGGGACTAGCGGGGGGGTACACAGATACGCAGTATTTT. Protein product: CASSGGLAGGYTDTQYF.

This sequence joins TRBV5-1 and TRBJ1-4, with unresolved D. Germline V CDR1 and CDR2: SGHRS, YFSETQ. V lost 0 bases and J 3 bases, leaving 9 bases between the germline ends. The CDR3 is made up of 15 amino acids. Here the CDR3 DNA reads TGCGCCAGCAGCTTGGTCGGGAATTCTAATGAAAAACTGTTTTTT. As protein: CASSLVGNSNEKLFF.

The chain recombines TRBV6-1 with TRBJ2-3; 9 bases are shared with TRBD2. V shed 5 bases, J shed 9 bases, and the junction held 12 bases outside the gene matches. CDR3 size: 15 residues. CDR1 and CDR2 (germline): MNHNS, SASEGT. As DNA, the CDR3 is TGTGCCAGCAGTCTGACTAGCGGCAGCTTCGACACGCAGTATTTT. Protein: CASSLTSGSFDTQYF.

A remark on this clone: Distinct nucleotide sequences in the sample also encode this CDR3. The rearrangement links TRBV9 to TRBJ1-1; D call uncertain. With 0 bases removed from V and 0 bases from J, the gap between germline ends came to 9 bases. CDR1 is SGDLS, CDR2 YYNGEE, per germline. The CDR3 runs to 15 residues. CDR3 protein: CASSVGSGLNTEAFF. The CDR3 coding sequence is TGTGCCAGCAGCGTAGGGTCGGGGTTGAACACTGAAGCTTTCTTT.

V usage is TRBV5-6 and J usage is TRBJ1-2; no definite D call. The CDR3 has 14 amino acids. Trimming removed 1 base at V and 1 base at J, with 8 bases between. CDR1 is SGHDT and CDR2 is YYEEEE in the germline V gene. CDR3 protein: CASSLIGVNYGYTF. The CDR3 DNA follows: TGTGCCAGCAGCTTGATCGGGGTTAACTATGGCTACACCTTC.

This chain connects TRBV5-1 to TRBJ2-7, with 8 bases identical to TRBD2. J lost 4 bases, V lost 5 bases, and 11 bases had no gene match. This CDR3 contains 15 residues. The germline V gene has CDR1 SGHRS and CDR2 YFSETQ. CDR3 coding DNA: TGCGCCAGCAGTCCTGCGGGAGGTTGGGGGTACGAGCAGTACTTC. Translating gives CASSPAGGWGYEQYF.

This chain links TRBV28 with TRBJ2-7; D remains unclear. From germline, CDR1 is MDHEN and CDR2 SYDVKM. V lost 8 bases and J 2 bases, leaving 13 bases between the germline ends. The CDR3 spans 13 residues. CDR3: CASLRRDTYEQYF. CDR3 bases: TGTGCCAGCCTTCGACGAGATACCTACGAGCAGTACTTC.

This clone was detected a few times. The chain recombines TRBV5-4 with TRBJ1-1; 9 nucleotides match TRBD1. Germline CDR1 and CDR2: SGHNT and YYREEE (reference sequence). The CDR3 is made up of 15 amino acids. Unmatched junction bases numbered 14, after V lost 4 bases and J lost 10 bases. The CDR3 DNA reads TGTGCCAGCAGCCTCCATACAGGGGGCTGGAGCGGAGCTTTCTTT. This codes for CASSLHTGGWSGAFF.